The entry below describes one T cell receptor beta chain. Its antigen is unidentified. Other DNA sequences in the same sample also yield this CDR3. Trimming shortened V by 0 bases and J by 8 bases, and 10 bases separated the two germline ends. This CDR3 contains 14 residues. Germline CDR1 and CDR2: LNHNV and YYDKDF (reference sequence). Produced via immunoSEQ multiplex PCR; TCRdb's table is partial and in-frame only. Altogether around 110,000 clones are present, 90% being singletons, with the ten largest covering 0.83%. This specimen belongs to a study of T cell clones after liver transplantation. In the study overall: As an antigen-independent comparator, third-party-reactive TCRbeta sequences came from pre-transplant mixed lymphocyte reactions. General observations from the study: Migration into the graft, not deletion, may explain lost graft donor-reactive T cells.

The clonotype originates from a human patient who received a liver transplant. Some of the T cells may derive from the graft donor. V gene TRBV15 combines with J gene TRBJ1-4, with D uncertain. The material was CD4+ T cells from blood, obtained 12 months after liver transplant. The CDR3 protein is CATSRDRGNEKLFF. The DNA for the CDR3 is TGTGCCACCAGCAGAGACCGGGGAAACGAAAAACTGTTTTTT. Together with reference TRBV15 and TRBJ1-4, the CDR3 gives the full variable domain: DAMVIQNPRYQVTQFGKPVTLSCSQTLNHNVMYWYQQKSSQAPKLLFHYYDKDFNNEADTPDNFQSRRPNTSFCFLDIRSPGLGDTAMYLCATSRDRGNEKLFFGSGTQLSVL.